This TCR beta chain was sequenced during a study of T cell repertoires in cytomegalovirus infection. Study-level information: Epitope selection comprised recently identified HLA-C-restricted CMV epitopes and well-studied HLA-B-restricted CMV epitopes. Public signatures in TCR beta pointed to CMV infection and matching HLA type.

This clonotype was recorded a few times. Its target is not known. TCRdb called the reads again in MiXCR, with one record for every CDR3 protein. This table has some 900,000 distinct CDR3 sequences, 30% to 35% appearing once. V was shortened by 2 bases and J by 0 bases, with 11 bases between the two germline ends. This CDR3 comprises 16 residues. Study-wide points: Cumulative frequency of public TCR beta families picked out carriers of CMV plus the relevant HLA. Dominating the ex vivo response were TCR beta clonotypes that were CMV-specific and HLA-C-restricted.

The chain employs TRBV12-3 or TRBV12-4 and TRBJ1-5, with D unclear. Sequenced here: cultured CD8+ T cells from PBMCs, sampled from culture after CMV antigen stimulation. The TCR comes from a human donor in good health (CMV status not recorded). Some clones in this sample may be carry-over from other donors' samples. The CDR3 region is CASSLFGPLSNQPQHF. In DNA, the CDR3 is TGTGCCAGCAGTTTATTCGGGCCTCTTAGCAATCAGCCCCAGCATTTT.